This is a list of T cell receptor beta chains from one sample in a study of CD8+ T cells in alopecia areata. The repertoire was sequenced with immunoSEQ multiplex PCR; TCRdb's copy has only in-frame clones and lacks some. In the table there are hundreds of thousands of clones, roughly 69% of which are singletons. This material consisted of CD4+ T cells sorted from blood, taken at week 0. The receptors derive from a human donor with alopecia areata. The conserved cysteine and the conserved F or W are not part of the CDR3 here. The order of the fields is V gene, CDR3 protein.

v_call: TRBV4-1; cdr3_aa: ASSQRLSGDYSTDTQY
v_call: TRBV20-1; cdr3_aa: SAKNNEQY
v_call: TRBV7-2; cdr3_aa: ASSPGGTGANVLT
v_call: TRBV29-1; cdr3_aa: SVVTFYEQY
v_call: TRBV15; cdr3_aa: ATSRGGQPQH
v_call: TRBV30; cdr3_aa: AWSDQRGILETQY
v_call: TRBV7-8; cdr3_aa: ASSLGNNNEQF
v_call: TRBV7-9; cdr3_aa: ASSATGMENTEAF
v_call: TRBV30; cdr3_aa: AWSDMNSPLH
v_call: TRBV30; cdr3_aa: AWRRTGTGNIQY
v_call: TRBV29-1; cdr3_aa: SVEATGVNTEAF
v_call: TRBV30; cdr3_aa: AWSEYQETQY
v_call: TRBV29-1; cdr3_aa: SVRTAGRTGELF
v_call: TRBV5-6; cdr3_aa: ASSLAFEQY
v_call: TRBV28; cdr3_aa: ASSSQRGGVETQY
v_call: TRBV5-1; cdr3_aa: ASSLDRNSPLH
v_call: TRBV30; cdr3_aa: AWSQGLAGEQF
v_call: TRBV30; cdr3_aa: AWSVGSGANVLT
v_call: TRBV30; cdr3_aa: ALRVFPPNTGELF
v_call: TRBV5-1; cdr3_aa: ASSSGQPYDYT
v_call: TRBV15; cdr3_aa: ATSRDLAGQETQY
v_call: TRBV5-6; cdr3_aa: ASSFQGLRQQY
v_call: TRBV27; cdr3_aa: ASKAGDTQY
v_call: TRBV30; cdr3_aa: AWSYRGLEKLF